A selection of T cell receptor beta chains follows, all from one sample in a study of radiotherapy plus CTLA-4 blockade in lung cancer. Using immunoSEQ multiplex PCR, the repertoire was profiled, and TCRdb retains in-frame clones only, with some absent. The profile shows about 67,000 clones, roughly three quarters of them singletons. The sequencing used peripheral blood, collected from a patient treated with radiotherapy plus ipilimumab. The source is a human donor with non-small cell lung cancer whose response to radiotherapy plus ipilimumab could not be evaluated. Some clones in this sample may be carry-over from other donors' samples. Each CDR3 is given with its conserved first and last residue. Fields, in order: D gene, V gene, J gene, clone size, CDR3 protein, CDR3 DNA. The D gene is left open where the match is weak. Expanded clones get a size class; other rows say once, few or many, or leave the size out.

D gene: .; V gene: TRBV4-1; J gene: TRBJ2-5; clone size: once; CDR3 protein: CASSETGSQGWETQYF; CDR3 DNA: TGCGCCAGCAGCGAAACAGGGTCCCAGGGATGGGAGACCCAGTACTTC
D gene: .; V gene: TRBV27; J gene: TRBJ2-2; clone size: .; CDR3 protein: CASSWSRNTGELFF; CDR3 DNA: TGTGCCAGCAGTTGGTCTAGGAACACCGGGGAGCTGTTTTTT
D gene: TRBD1; V gene: TRBV10-3; J gene: TRBJ1-5; clone size: .; CDR3 protein: CAIRPGQGNNQPQHF; CDR3 DNA: TGTGCCATCAGACCGGGACAGGGAAATAATCAGCCCCAGCATTTT
D gene: TRBD2; V gene: TRBV19; J gene: TRBJ2-1; clone size: .; CDR3 protein: CASSGSGDGEQFF; CDR3 DNA: TGTGCCAGTAGTGGTAGCGGGGACGGTGAGCAGTTCTTC
D gene: .; V gene: TRBV5-4; J gene: TRBJ2-5; clone size: .; CDR3 protein: CASSFTTSLETQYF; CDR3 DNA: TGTGCCAGCAGCTTCACAACTAGCCTCGAGACCCAGTACTTC
D gene: .; V gene: TRBV6-1; J gene: TRBJ2-2; clone size: .; CDR3 protein: CASSVRIRGPQGGELFF; CDR3 DNA: TGTGCCAGCAGTGTTCGTATCAGGGGACCCCAGGGCGGGGAGCTGTTTTTT
D gene: .; V gene: TRBV5-1; J gene: TRBJ1-4; clone size: .; CDR3 protein: CASSGAGVNEKLFF; CDR3 DNA: TGCGCCAGCAGCGGGGCAGGGGTTAATGAAAAACTGTTTTTT
D gene: TRBD1; V gene: TRBV5-1; J gene: TRBJ2-7; clone size: .; CDR3 protein: CASSLAGTGSYEQYF; CDR3 DNA: TGCGCCAGCAGCTTGGCCGGGACAGGGTCCTACGAGCAGTACTTC
D gene: TRBD2; V gene: TRBV5-1; J gene: TRBJ2-4; clone size: once; CDR3 protein: CASSRDYIAKNIQYF; CDR3 DNA: TGCGCCAGCAGCCGGGACTACATAGCCAAAAACATTCAGTACTTC
D gene: .; V gene: TRBV28; J gene: TRBJ1-5; clone size: .; CDR3 protein: CASSFARVTDQPQHF; CDR3 DNA: TGTGCCAGCAGTTTCGCCAGGGTAACGGATCAGCCCCAGCATTTT
D gene: .; V gene: TRBV19; J gene: TRBJ2-7; clone size: .; CDR3 protein: CASSIPQGTHYEQYF; CDR3 DNA: TGTGCCAGTAGTATCCCGCAGGGGACGCACTACGAGCAGTACTTC
D gene: .; V gene: TRBV7-2; J gene: TRBJ1-1; clone size: few; CDR3 protein: CASSLEGLGGAEAFF; CDR3 DNA: TGTGCCAGCAGCTTAGAGGGGTTGGGAGGGGCTGAAGCTTTCTTT
D gene: TRBD1; V gene: TRBV28; J gene: TRBJ2-7; clone size: .; CDR3 protein: CASSFDSGQGREQYF; CDR3 DNA: TGTGCCAGCAGTTTCGACTCCGGACAGGGTCGGGAGCAGTACTTC
D gene: TRBD1; V gene: TRBV5-1; J gene: TRBJ2-5; clone size: .; CDR3 protein: CASSQGQPMGETQYF; CDR3 DNA: TGCGCCAGCAGCCAGGGACAGCCAATGGGGGAGACCCAGTACTTC
D gene: TRBD1; V gene: TRBV28; J gene: TRBJ2-6; clone size: .; CDR3 protein: CASSSRQGSGANVLTF; CDR3 DNA: TGTGCCAGCAGTTCACGACAGGGCTCTGGGGCCAACGTCCTGACTTTC
D gene: TRBD2; V gene: TRBV5-6; J gene: TRBJ2-7; clone size: few; CDR3 protein: CASSPLATSGPYEQYF; CDR3 DNA: TGTGCCAGCAGCCCTCTGGCGACTAGCGGGCCCTACGAGCAGTACTTC
D gene: .; V gene: TRBV14; J gene: TRBJ2-1; clone size: .; CDR3 protein: CASSQDRTGWNEQFF; CDR3 DNA: TGTGCCAGCAGCCAAGATCGCACAGGGTGGAATGAGCAGTTCTTC